This T cell receptor beta chain is drawn from a study of cytomegalovirus exposure and HLA in healthy donors. Findings and limits, study-wide: A later analysis reportedly identified an Asian-associated ancestry cluster as carrying fewer N-insertions than the approximately 620-donor mean. Several top significant clusters appeared, in a later analysis, to be linked to common viral pathogens. The classifier reportedly diagnosed cytomegalovirus status with high sensitivity and specificity.

On this clone itself: The antigen is undetermined.

With 60 Vbeta and 13 Jbeta primers, the PCR was carried out. Using immunoSEQ multiplex PCR, the repertoire was profiled, and TCRdb retains in-frame clones only, with some absent. The sample includes over 100,000 clones, about 61% of them seen just once. The germline V gene encodes CDR1 SGHTA and CDR2 FQGNSA. The CDR3 loop spans 15 amino acids. With 5 bases clipped from V and 4 bases from J, the junction kept 9 bases outside the gene matches. Input material: PBMCs. The rearrangement uses TRBV7-2 and TRBJ2-7; 9 bases are shared with TRBD2. The TCR originated in a woman in her thirties in good health and CMV-seronegative. The CDR3 nucleotides read TGTGCCAGCAGCCACGGGACTAGCAGATCATACGAGCAGTACTTC. This codes for CASSHGTSRSYEQYF.